This passage covers 30 T cell receptor beta chains from one sample sequenced in a study of cytomegalovirus exposure and HLA in healthy donors. With 60 Vbeta and 13 Jbeta primers, the PCR was carried out. The repertoire was sequenced with immunoSEQ multiplex PCR; TCRdb's copy has only in-frame clones and lacks some. The sample contains approximately 220,000 clones, around 76% of which appear only once. The material sequenced was PBMCs. The receptors come from a middle-aged man in good health and CMV-seropositive.

The chain links TRBV5-1 to TRBJ2-3; 11 bases fit TRBD2. CDR3 length: 17 amino acids. Germline values: CDR1 SGHRS, CDR2 YFSETQ. V trimming: 4 bases; J trimming: 1 base; junction bases outside the gene matches: 8. The CDR3 reads CASSIGTSGGGTDTQYF. CDR3 DNA sequence: TGCGCCAGCAGCATTGGGACTAGCGGAGGGGGCACAGATACGCAGTATTTT.

The chain carries TRBV30 and TRBJ2-7; 14 bases are shared with TRBD2. Germline V gene lookup returns CDR1 GTSNPN and CDR2 SVGIG (reference sequence). With 1 base clipped from V and 6 bases from J, the junction kept 5 bases outside the gene matches. The CDR3 consists of 15 residues. The CDR3 sequence is CAWSAGLAGVTEQYF. CDR3 sequence (DNA): TGTGCCTGGAGTGCGGGACTAGCGGGAGTAACCGAGCAGTACTTC.

The rearrangement joins TRBV7-3 to TRBJ1-2; 9 bases align to TRBD1. The germline V gene encodes CDR1 SGHTA and CDR2 FQGTGA. V shed 5 bases, J shed 6 bases, and the junction held 7 bases outside the gene matches. This CDR3 spans 14 amino acids. The CDR3 protein is CASSNRGREDGYTF. CDR3 DNA sequence: TGTGCCAGCAGCAACAGGGGGCGAGAGGATGGCTACACCTTC.

This clone was recorded once. CDR3 sequence (DNA): TGTGCCAGCAGGCTAGCGGGAGGCACAGATACGCAGTATTTT. It is translated as CASRLAGGTDTQYF. The chain is built from TRBV6-5 and TRBJ2-3, with 10 bases that match TRBD2. In germline, CDR1 is MNHEY, CDR2 SVGAGI. Germline trimming cut 6 bases from V and 1 base from J; bases unmatched to any gene: 1. CDR3 length: 14 residues.

The rearrangement uses TRBV6-5 and TRBJ1-1; D not resolved. This CDR3 spans 14 amino acids. Trimming shortened V by 2 bases and J by 1 base, and 8 bases separated the two germline ends. The germline gives CDR1 MNHEY, CDR2 SVGAGI. CDR3 amino acids: CASSYHRQNTEAFF. The CDR3 nucleotides read TGTGCCAGCAGTTACCACAGACAGAACACTGAAGCTTTCTTT.

V gene TRBV2 combines with J gene TRBJ1-3; D possibly corresponds to TRBD1 (6 bases). Trimming pared 7 bases from V and 7 bases from J, leaving 20 bases between. Per the germline V gene, CDR1 is SNHLY and CDR2 is FYNNEI. The CDR3 sequence is 15 residues long. Here the CDR3 reads CASIPGGQGLNTIYF. As DNA, the CDR3 is TGTGCCAGCATCCCGGGGGGACAAGGCCTGAACACCATATATTTT.

This chain joins TRBV6-1 and TRBJ1-1; no clear D. The length of the CDR3 is 14 residues. Germline values: CDR1 MNHNS, CDR2 SASEGT. V gave up 2 bases and J gave up 1 base, with 8 bases separating them. The CDR3 region is CASSERRRNTEAFF. The CDR3 DNA sequence: TGTGCCAGCAGTGAACGTCGCAGGAACACTGAAGCTTTCTTT.

This chain links TRBV9 with TRBJ2-7; perhaps TRBD2 as D (6 bases). Germline CDR1 reads SGDLS; CDR2 reads YYNGEE. The CDR3 totals 14 residues. V was pared by 3 bases and J by 3 bases, with 13 bases between. The CDR3 DNA is TGTGCCAGCAGCGCGGGACTCTTGGGCTACGAGCAGTACTTC. This encodes CASSAGLLGYEQYF.

The rearrangement uses TRBV7-9 and TRBJ1-2; TRBD1 is a possible D gene (6 bases). Trimming pared 0 bases from V and 7 bases from J, leaving 15 bases between. Germline CDR1 is SEHNR and CDR2 is FQNEAQ (reference sequence). This CDR3 contains 15 residues. The CDR3 spells CASSLAGGRNGGYTF. Here the CDR3 DNA reads TGTGCCAGCAGCTTAGCGGGGGGGCGGAACGGTGGCTACACCTTC.

The CDR3 DNA reads as TGTGCCACCAGCAGCAGGGGATGGGGTGGTGAAAAACTGTTTTTT. Amino acid sequence: CATSSRGWGGEKLFF. The chain carries TRBV15 and TRBJ1-4; D may be TRBD1 (6 bases). The CDR3 consists of 15 residues. Germline CDR1 LNHNV, CDR2 YYDKDF (reference sequence). Trimming took off 3 bases at V and 7 bases at J, with 15 bases between the two ends.

CDR3 amino acids: CASSLVSQVLYEQYV. The CDR3 bases are TGTGCCAGCAGCTTAGTTTCACAGGTACTGTACGAGCAGTACGTC. The chain carries TRBV7-8 and TRBJ2-7; maybe TRBD1 (5 bases). Germline loops: CDR1 SGHVS, CDR2 FQNEAQ. V was clipped by 1 base and J by 4 bases, with 14 bases between them. CDR3 length: 15 residues.

The chain carries TRBV30 and TRBJ1-5, with 9 bases identical to TRBD1. Germline V gives CDR1 GTSNPN, CDR2 SVGIG (reference sequence). CDR3 size: 14 residues. V lost 0 bases and J lost 7; bases outside the gene matches: 4. In nucleotides, the CDR3 is TGTGCCTGGAGTGTGGGACAGGGCATACAGCCCCAGCATTTT. Encoded protein: CAWSVGQGIQPQHF.

This clone was observed a handful of times. The gene calls are TRBV7-9 and TRBJ1-5; TRBD1 is a possible D gene (6 bases). This CDR3 spans 16 amino acids. Germline CDR1 reads SEHNR; CDR2 reads FQNEAQ (reference sequence). V lost 5 bases and J 0 bases, leaving 14 bases between the germline ends. The CDR3 DNA is TGTGCCAGCAGCCCCAGGGGCGGAAATAGCAATCAGCCCCAGCATTTT. Translated: CASSPRGGNSNQPQHF.

CDR3 nucleotide sequence: TGCAGCGTTGAGCCGACTAGCGGGAGGGAGCAGTACTTC. The encoded protein is CSVEPTSGREQYF. This sequence joins TRBV29-1 and TRBJ2-7, with 13 bases matching TRBD2. The junction had 3 bases not matched to a gene; V was cut back by 3 bases and J by 7 bases. Germline CDR1 and CDR2: SQVTM and ANQGSEA. The CDR3 length is 13 residues.

This clone has a handful of counts. The chain links TRBV12-2 to TRBJ2-1; the table's D call TRBD1 went unverified against the DNA. TRBV12-2 is flagged as a pseudogene. This CDR3 is built from 22 residues. The CDR3 DNA sequence: TGTGCAAGTCGCCCCGTCTCCTCTCTCGGGACAGGGCGGAGGTGTGGGCCTTCTGAGCAGTTCTTC. Translated, it gives CASRPVSSLGTGRRCGPSEQFF.

The chain links TRBV7-9 to TRBJ2-7; 7 bases map to TRBD2. CDR3 length: 14 residues. CDR1 is SEHNR, CDR2 FQNEAQ, per germline (reference sequence). The junction had 6 bases not matched to a gene; V was cut back by 5 bases and J by 2 bases. The CDR3 nucleotides read TGTGCCAGCAGCCCCTGGCGGGAGACCTACGAGCAGTACTTC. Translated, it gives CASSPWRETYEQYF.

This clone has just a few counts. V usage is TRBV10-3 and J usage is TRBJ2-7, with TRBD1 matching over 8 bases. V lost 2 bases, J lost 2 bases, and 5 bases stayed unmatched. The CDR3 contains 15 residues. Germline V gives CDR1 ENHRY, CDR2 SYGVKD. CDR3 amino acids: CAISEGGTGPYEQYV. The CDR3 DNA follows: TGTGCCATCAGTGAGGGAGGGACAGGACCCTACGAGCAGTACGTC.

The CDR3 spells CASSEWDSSTDTQYF. The CDR3 DNA reads TGTGCCAGCAGTGAATGGGACTCTAGCACAGATACGCAGTATTTT. The rearrangement uses TRBV6-1 and TRBJ2-3; possibly TRBD2 for D (6 bases). CDR3 length equals 15 residues. From germline, CDR1 is MNHNS and CDR2 SASEGT. The V and J ends lost 2 bases and 0 bases respectively, with 9 bases between them.

The rearrangement uses TRBV4-1 and TRBJ2-3; 14 bases line up with TRBD2. This CDR3 spans 15 amino acids. The germline V gene encodes CDR1 MGHRA and CDR2 YSYEKL. V lost 5 bases to trimming and J lost 14 bases; unmatched junction nucleotides: 12. The DNA of the CDR3 is TGCGCCAGCAGCACGCCGGGACTAGCGGGAGCCCGCCGGTATTTT. It specifies CASSTPGLAGARRYF.

The chain combines TRBV18 with TRBJ2-7; 10 bases fit TRBD2. This CDR3 region has 15 residues. With V trimmed by 6 bases and J by 5 bases, 10 bases remained unmatched. Per the germline V gene, CDR1 is KGHSH and CDR2 is LQKENI. CDR3 sequence (DNA): TGTGCCAGCTCCCCGGGACTAGCGAGAACTCACGAGCAGTACTTC. Its protein product is CASSPGLARTHEQYF.

The J gene is TRBJ2-7, the V gene TRBV30; maybe TRBD2 (5 bases). V was cut by 0 bases and J by 4 bases, with 7 bases left in between. CDR1 and CDR2 (germline): GTSNPN, SVGIG (reference sequence). The CDR3 totals 12 residues. Here the CDR3 DNA reads TGTGCCTGGAGTGTACGGGATTACGAGCAGTACTTC. Residues: CAWSVRDYEQYF.

The V gene is TRBV2, the J gene TRBJ1-2; 11 nucleotides agree with TRBD1. The V and J ends lost 2 bases and 2 bases, in that order; junction bases with no gene match: 1. The CDR3 is made up of 15 amino acids. Germline V gene sequence: CDR1 SNHLY, CDR2 FYNNEI. The CDR3 here is CASSERTGGNYGYTF. The CDR3 region has the DNA TGTGCCAGCAGTGAACGGACAGGGGGCAACTATGGCTACACCTTC.

The chain recombines TRBV9 with TRBJ2-3; 7 nucleotides line up with TRBD2. Germline V gives CDR1 SGDLS, CDR2 YYNGEE. With V trimmed by 3 bases and J by 0 bases, 7 bases remained unmatched. The length of the CDR3 is 16 residues. CDR3 DNA sequence: TGTGCCAGCAGCGGGCGACTAGCAGATAGCACAGATACGCAGTATTTT. Encoded protein: CASSGRLADSTDTQYF.

The chain combines TRBV30 with TRBJ2-2; no reliable D call. This CDR3 region has 13 residues. The V end lost 4 bases, the J end lost 6 bases, and 12 bases lay between the germline ends. Germline assignment: CDR1 GTSNPN and CDR2 SVGIG (reference sequence). CDR3 nucleotides: TGTGCCTGGAATTCAGGCTTGGCCGGGGAGCTGTTTTTT. This codes for CAWNSGLAGELFF.

This chain uses TRBV9 with TRBJ2-1; unclear D gene. Trimming removed 0 bases at V and 8 bases at J, with 15 bases between. The CDR3 is 15 amino acids. Germline values: CDR1 SGDLS, CDR2 YYNGEE. For the CDR3, the DNA is TGTGCCAGCAGCGTAGACCCTCTTCGAGGTTATGAGCAGTTCTTC. Protein: CASSVDPLRGYEQFF. Looking up the rest from reference TRBV9 and TRBJ2-1 gives the full variable domain: DSGVTQTPKHLITATGQRVTLRCSPRSGDLSVYWYQQSLDQGLQFLIQYYNGEERAKGNILERFSAQQFPDLHSELNLSSLELGDSALYFCASSVDPLRGYEQFFGPGTRLTVL.

The genes are TRBV30 and TRBJ2-1; D is uncertain. V was trimmed by 0 bases and J by 4 bases, leaving 4 bases between them. The CDR3 is 12 amino acids. CDR1 is GTSNPN, CDR2 SVGIG, per germline (reference sequence). The DNA for the CDR3 is TGTGCCTGGAGTGTATCTTACAATGAGCAGTTCTTC. Residues: CAWSVSYNEQFF.

This sequence joins TRBV30 and TRBJ2-2; tentative D call: TRBD2 (5 bases). This CDR3 spans 17 amino acids. V lost 2 bases and J lost 3, with 19 bases in between. Germline loops: CDR1 GTSNPN, CDR2 SVGIG (reference sequence). CDR3 in amino acids: CAWSRGHDGRDTGELFF. In DNA form, the CDR3 reads TGTGCCTGGAGTCGAGGGCACGATGGACGAGACACCGGGGAGCTGTTTTTT.

The J gene is TRBJ2-5, the V gene TRBV30; 11 bases line up with TRBD2. V dropped 3 bases and J dropped 4; count of bases not matched to a gene: 10. This CDR3 spans 16 amino acids. CDR1 GTSNPN and CDR2 SVGIG come from the germline V gene (reference sequence). CDR3 bases: TGTGCCTGGAGGGGGGGACTAGCGGTCCGGGGAGAGACCCAGTACTTC. Amino acids: CAWRGGLAVRGETQYF. Variable domain in full (rest from reference TRBV30 and TRBJ2-5): SQTIHQWPATLVQPVGSPLSLECTVEGTSNPNLYWYRQAAGRGLQLLFYSVGIGQISSEVPQNLSASRPQDRQFILSSKKLLLSDSGFYLCAWRGGLAVRGETQYFGPGTRLLVL.

This clone was seen only a few times. V gene TRBV27 combines with J gene TRBJ1-1, with D uncertain. This CDR3 comprises 13 residues. The V and J ends lost 5 bases and 0 bases respectively, with 7 bases between them. Germline CDR1 MNHEY, CDR2 SMNVEV (reference sequence). The CDR3 sequence: CASSADLNTEAFF. The CDR3, as DNA: TGTGCCAGCAGTGCGGACTTGAACACTGAAGCTTTCTTT.

In DNA form, the CDR3 reads TGCGCCAGCAGCCAAAAGAGCGGAGCTAGCACAGATACGCAGTATTTT. Its translation is CASSQKSGASTDTQYF. The chain employs TRBV5-1 and TRBJ2-3; D perhaps matches TRBD2 (5 bases). The CDR3 covers 16 residues. CDR1 is SGHRS and CDR2 is YFSETQ in the germline V gene. V was pared by 4 bases and J by 0 bases, with 15 bases between.